The subject of this entry is one T cell receptor (beta chain). Antigen specificity is unknown. Expressed TCRB transcripts were sequenced because the entire RNA isolate underwent reverse transcription. Using immunoSEQ multiplex PCR, the repertoire was profiled, and TCRdb retains in-frame clones only, with some absent. The data show around 300,000 clones, approximately 16% seen once. V shed 5 bases and J 9 bases; nucleotides not matched to a gene: 6. The CDR3 extends over 15 amino acids. CDR1 and CDR2 from the germline V gene are SEHNR and FQNEAQ (reference sequence). Markers CD45RO/CCR7/CD25/CD127/CD95/CD27 served to sort CD4+ naive, central memory, regulatory and stem cell-like memory cells. The data derive from a study of beta chain features in type 1 diabetes. Study findings and constraints: Among patients with Type 1 diabetes, TCRB CDR3s were moderately but significantly shorter in every one of the four CD4+ subsets. It was not settled here whether HLA type affects TCRB rearrangement.

V usage is TRBV7-9 and J usage is TRBJ2-1; TRBD2 aligns across 14 bases. Sequencing was carried out using naive CD4+ T cells from blood. The TCR was taken from a young man with type 1 diabetes. CDR3 sequence (DNA): TGTGCCAGCAGCACAAGACTAGCGGGGGGGGCTGAGCAGTTCTTC. This sequence encodes CASSTRLAGGAEQFF.